This T cell receptor beta chain is from a study of blood T cell repertoires in COVID-19. Study overall: The United States, Italy and Spain provided the acute and convalescent COVID-19 samples. Sample material is recorded as cDNA or gDNA derived from T cells, B-cell-depleted T cells, or PBMCs.

Germline-derived CDR1 and CDR2 are MNHNY and SVGAGI (reference sequence). J lost 6 bases, V lost 0 bases, and 4 bases had no gene match. This CDR3 comprises 14 residues. Authors' data handling: Scientists estimated how many nucleated cells there were by amplifying reference gene primers. The data were produced by immunoSEQ multiplex PCR, yet TCRdb's version contains in-frame clones alone and is incomplete. The DNA gave D and trimming, while V, J and clone size come from that table. Among about 190,000 clones, roughly 80% were seen once, and the ten largest hold around an eighth. Sequencing input: peripheral blood. The receptor's source is a man aged 30 to 39 with active or convalescent COVID-19. The chain employs TRBV6-6 and TRBJ1-2; TRBD1 matches at 7 bases. CDR3 bases: TGTGCCAGCAGTTACTCGGAGGGGGCGAATGGCTACACCTTC. This sequence encodes CASSYSEGANGYTF.